Listed here are 3 T cell receptor beta chains from one sample, sequenced in a study of regulatory T cells in long-lasting Graves disease. Described time point: newly diagnosed GD, antithyroid drugs for less than 3 months. After RNA was extracted from PBMCs, the TCR library was made from it. Building the TCR beta libraries relied on iRepertoire HTBI primers, and CDR3 regions underwent Arm-PCR. Using its own MiXCR run on the multiplex PCR reads, TCRdb lists one record per CDR3 protein. Of 420,000 or so distinct CDR3 sequences detected, over 15% appear once; the ten largest clones hold 20% to 25%. The data also belong to a second study, concerning T cells in Graves' hyperthyroidism and ophthalmopathy.

The sequencing here drew on peripheral blood mononuclear cells (PBMCs), taken at new diagnosis, from a patient treated with antithyroid drugs. The source of these receptors is a woman under 30 with Graves disease.

V is TRBV20-1 and J is TRBJ1-2; D is unclear. V lost 1 base and J lost 6, with 9 bases in between. Germline V gives CDR1 DFQATT, CDR2 SNEGSKA (reference sequence). The CDR3 is made up of 12 amino acids. Written as DNA, the CDR3 is TGCAGTGCTAGAGTTGGGCTCGATGGCTACACCTTC. Translating it yields CSARVGLDGYTF.

This clonotype has at least ten counts. This rearrangement joins TRBV3-1 to TRBJ2-7; D assignment may be TRBD1 or TRBD2 (5 bases each). Germline CDR1 is LGHDT and CDR2 is YNNKEL (reference sequence). CDR3 length: 16 residues. Trimming took off 1 base at V and 3 bases at J, with 16 bases between the two ends. This chain's CDR3 is CASSQVGRDGYYEQYF. In nucleotides, the CDR3 is TGTGCCAGCAGCCAAGTTGGCCGGGACGGGTACTACGAGCAGTACTTC.

This clonotype appeared a single time. This likely came from a read error, as a far larger clone is one base away. V gene TRBV10-3 combines with J gene TRBJ2-1; D uncertain. Germline lookup yields CDR1 ENHRY and CDR2 SYGVKD. The CDR3 is 16 residues long. Here the CDR3 DNA reads TGTGCCAGCGGTCTGGTCATGCGGAGCTCCTACGATGAGCAGTTCTTC. Translation: CASGLVMRSSYDEQFF.